The clone carrying this TCR beta chain showed up just a few times. Its cognate antigen is unknown. The germline V gene encodes CDR1 MDHEN and CDR2 SYDVKM. The V gene lost 5 bases and the J gene lost 6 bases, with 17 bases spanning the gap. This CDR3 contains 15 residues. TCRdb re-derived calls from the 5' RACE reads in MiXCR, one entry per CDR3 protein. The data show some 1,600,000 distinct CDR3 sequences, less than 35% seen once. This sample is part of a study of identical twins. Study outcomes and limitations: Less excess twin sharing appeared in beta out-of-frame sequences.

The sequencing sample was made of cord blood. This chain uses TRBV28 with TRBJ2-4, with D uncertain. The sequence was collected from a newborn girl in good health. The CDR3 region is CASSLESPIRNIQYF. CDR3 DNA sequence: TGTGCCAGCAGTCTAGAGAGCCCGATTAGAAACATTCAGTACTTC.